Below, 21 T cell receptor beta chains from the same sample are listed, as sequenced in a study of blood T cell repertoires in COVID-19. Data came from immunoSEQ multiplex PCR; TCRdb stores just in-frame clones and leaves some out. The sample contains under 350,000 clones, about 89% of which appear only once. Sequenced sample: peripheral blood. The receptor source for this set is a man between 40 and 49 years old with acute or convalescent COVID-19.

This CDR3 reads CASSWEGLRNSPLHF. The CDR3 region has the DNA TGTGCCAGCAGTTGGGAGGGACTTAGGAATTCACCCCTCCACTTT. The rearrangement links TRBV2 to TRBJ1-6; D is perhaps TRBD1 (5 bases). Germline V lookup: CDR1 SNHLY, CDR2 FYNNEI. The CDR3 covers 15 residues. V dropped 5 bases and J dropped 7 bases, with 15 bases sitting between them.

This chain joins TRBV10-3 and TRBJ2-1; maybe TRBD2 (6 bases). The germline V and J ends were trimmed by 7 bases and 9 bases, with 22 bases remaining between them. This CDR3 is 15 amino acids long. Germline V CDR1 and CDR2: ENHRY, SYGVKD. The CDR3 DNA sequence: TGTGCCATCACCCCGGACCGACTAGTTAACGGTGAGCAGTTCTTC. Its translation is CAITPDRLVNGEQFF.

V usage is TRBV27 and J usage is TRBJ1-2; D is ambiguous. The CDR3 is 15 residues long. The germline CDR1 and CDR2 sequences are MNHEY and SMNVEV (reference sequence). Trimming took 3 bases from V and 8 from J, leaving 19 bases between them. CDR3 region: CASSLINSLPEGYTF. CDR3 DNA: TGTGCCAGCAGTTTGATTAATAGCCTCCCCGAGGGCTACACCTTC.

Concerning this clone itself: Germline and junction disagree at one end, which may indicate a read error. J is TRBJ2-3 and V is TRBV9; 7 bases align to TRBD1. The CDR3 has 16 amino acids. Germline V gene data show CDR1 as SGDLS and CDR2 as YYNGEE. This CDR3 reads CASSVATGVGTDAQYF. DNA of the CDR3: TGTGCCAGCAGCGTAGCTACAGGGGTTGGGACAGATGCGCAGTATTTT.

The chain couples TRBV5-8 to TRBJ2-6, with TRBD2 as a possible D gene (5 bases). This CDR3 has 16 amino acids. CDR1 and CDR2 (germline): SGHTS, YDEGEE. The V end lost 0 bases, the J end lost 4 bases, and 11 bases lay between the germline ends. CDR3: CASSLASGYGANVLTF. CDR3 DNA: TGTGCCAGCAGCTTGGCATCGGGGTACGGGGCCAACGTCCTGACTTTC.

This clone appeared once. This chain joins TRBV19 and TRBJ1-5; tentative D call: TRBD1 (6 bases). Germline values: CDR1 LNHDA, CDR2 SQIVND (reference sequence). This CDR3 comprises 14 residues. Trimming left V 3 bases short and J 5 bases short, with 11 bases between. CDR3 loop: CASSIGQRDQPQHF. The CDR3 coding sequence is TGTGCCAGTAGTATCGGACAGCGTGATCAGCCCCAGCATTTT.

The rearrangement joins TRBV6-5 to TRBJ2-7; 9 bases line up with TRBD1. The CDR3 spans 13 residues. J was trimmed by 2 bases and V by 6 bases; bases with no gene match: 2. Germline CDR1 reads MNHEY; CDR2 reads SVGAGI. CDR3 nucleotide sequence: TGTGCCAGCAGGGGGGACAGGGCCTACGAGCAGTACTTC. Translated: CASRGDRAYEQYF.

V gene TRBV3-1 (or the pseudogene TRBV3-2) combines with J gene TRBJ1-4; weak D call: TRBD1 (5 bases). The CDR3 contains 15 residues. Trimming pared 4 bases from V and 2 bases from J, leaving 11 bases between. In germline, CDR1 is LGHDT, CDR2 YNNKEL (reference sequence). The CDR3 DNA is TGTGCCAGCAGCCCGCGACAGTTTACTAATGAAAAACTGTTTTTT. It translates to CASSPRQFTNEKLFF.

The rearrangement joins TRBV2 to TRBJ1-6, with D perhaps matching TRBD1 (6 bases). The CDR3 consists of 15 residues. Germline V gene data show CDR1 as SNHLY and CDR2 as FYNNEI. With 8 bases removed from V and 0 bases from J, the gap between germline ends came to 11 bases. The CDR3 loop is CASRGQSSYNSPLHF. CDR3 DNA: TGTGCCAGCCGCGGACAGAGCTCCTATAATTCACCCCTCCACTTT.

The chain has TRBV12-5 and TRBJ1-5; D is unclear. This CDR3 has 13 residues. Trimming removed 6 bases from V and 4 bases from J, with 10 bases in between. Germline values: CDR1 LGHNT, CDR2 FRNRAP. The CDR3 loop reads CASGTTVNQPQHF. The CDR3 DNA reads as TGTGCTAGTGGGACAACGGTTAATCAGCCCCAGCATTTT.

V usage is TRBV7-9 and J usage is TRBJ1-1, with 9 bases fitting TRBD1. CDR3 length equals 16 residues. CDR1 and CDR2 from the germline V gene are SEHNR and FQNEAQ (reference sequence). The ends lost 2 bases at V and 4 bases at J; junction bases unmatched: 8. The CDR3 nucleotides read TGTGCCAGCAGCTTATTACCGGGACAGGGTTTCACTGAAGCTTTCTTT. This gives the protein CASSLLPGQGFTEAFF.

The chain links TRBV3-1 (or the pseudogene TRBV3-2) to TRBJ2-7; 9 bases are a match to TRBD1. In germline, CDR1 is LGHDT, CDR2 YNNKEL (reference sequence). The V and J ends lost 5 bases and 6 bases, in that order; junction bases with no gene match: 8. The CDR3 runs 14 residues. The CDR3 sequence is CASSSTGGRGEQYF. CDR3 DNA sequence: TGTGCCAGCAGCTCGACAGGGGGTCGGGGCGAGCAGTACTTC.

The chain joins TRBV12-5 to TRBJ1-5, with 7 bases matching TRBD1. The CDR3 consists of 14 residues. The J segment lost 4 bases and the V segment lost 7 bases, leaving 7 bases of the junction unmatched. Germline-derived CDR1 and CDR2 are LGHNT and FRNRAP. CDR3 protein: CASDVDRVNQPQHF. The CDR3 bases are TGTGCTAGTGATGTCGACAGGGTAAATCAGCCCCAGCATTTT.

The chain carries TRBV10-3 and TRBJ1-2; D call uncertain. Per the germline V gene, CDR1 is ENHRY and CDR2 is SYGVKD. This CDR3 contains 13 residues. Trimming took 0 bases from V and 4 from J, leaving 6 bases between them. The CDR3 loop is CAISESGVYGYTF. In nucleotides, the CDR3 is TGTGCCATCAGTGAGTCGGGAGTCTATGGCTACACCTTC.

The rearrangement joins TRBV5-1 to TRBJ1-3, with D maybe TRBD1 (5 bases). With 3 bases removed from V and 0 bases from J, the gap between germline ends came to 13 bases. CDR1 is SGHRS, CDR2 YFSETQ, per germline. CDR3 size: 16 residues. The CDR3 DNA reads TGCGCCAGCAGCTCGGACATACAGGTCTCTGGAAACACCATATATTTT. The encoded protein is CASSSDIQVSGNTIYF.

This chain links TRBV5-1 with TRBJ1-1, with D tentatively TRBD1 (6 bases). Germline loops: CDR1 SGHRS, CDR2 YFSETQ. Deletions cut 3 bases from V and 8 bases from J, with 14 bases between. This CDR3 region has 13 residues. Written as DNA, the CDR3 is TGCGCCAGCAGCTGGACGACAGGAGCCGAAGCTTTCTTT. It codes for CASSWTTGAEAFF.

This rearrangement joins TRBV10-3 to TRBJ2-7, with 7 bases matching TRBD1. The length of the CDR3 is 16 residues. Germline V gene data show CDR1 as ENHRY and CDR2 as SYGVKD. Unmatched junction bases numbered 8, after V lost 3 bases and J lost 0 bases. CDR3: CAISDNRGLSSYEQYF. DNA for the CDR3: TGTGCCATCAGTGACAACAGGGGTTTAAGCTCCTACGAGCAGTACTTC.

The chain couples TRBV7-9 to TRBJ1-6; D ambiguous. Trimming removed 6 bases from V and 8 bases from J, with 11 bases in between. The CDR3 spans 13 residues. CDR1 is SEHNR, CDR2 FQNEAQ, per germline (reference sequence). The CDR3 nucleotides read TGTGCCAGCAGGTCTAGCAAGGATTCACCCCTCCACTTT. Its translation is CASRSSKDSPLHF.

V usage is TRBV5-6 and J usage is TRBJ2-7, with 7 bases lining up with TRBD1. The CDR3 has 15 amino acids. Germline V gene data show CDR1 as SGHDT and CDR2 as YYEEEE. V was clipped by 1 base and J by 3 bases; unmatched bases: 7. CDR3 amino acids: CASSLMTQGDYEQYF. The CDR3 coding sequence is TGTGCCAGCAGCTTGATGACTCAGGGGGACTACGAGCAGTACTTC.

V gene TRBV10-2 combines with J gene TRBJ2-7; D not certain. Germline CDR1 and CDR2: WSHSY and SAAADI. This CDR3 is 12 amino acids long. The germline V and J ends were trimmed by 3 bases and 3 bases, with 6 bases remaining between them. The CDR3 loop is CASSERVYEQYF. The CDR3 bases are TGCGCCAGCAGTGAAAGAGTCTACGAGCAGTACTTC.

The rearrangement links TRBV6-1 to TRBJ2-1, with a tentative D call TRBD2 (7 bases). Germline V lookup: CDR1 MNHNS, CDR2 SASEGT. V was clipped by 2 bases and J by 9 bases, with 23 bases between them. This CDR3 has 17 residues. The CDR3, as DNA: TGTGCCAGCAGTGAAAGGGGTCTAACGGGGGGCCCCGGTGAGCAGTTCTTC. This encodes CASSERGLTGGPGEQFF.